Sequencing of this TCR beta chain was carried out in a study of cytomegalovirus exposure and HLA in healthy donors. General study results and limits: Later work found that TCR association rates differed between HLA loci; DRB1 had the most and HLA-C the fewest.

PCR was performed using 60 Vbeta and 13 Jbeta primers. The table came from immunoSEQ multiplex PCR; TCRdb's copy has only in-frame clones and leaves some out. Of 90,000 to 150,000 clones in the sample, roughly 15% were seen once. CDR3 length equals 17 residues. Germline CDR1 is MDHEN and CDR2 is SYDVKM. With 1 base clipped from V and 0 bases from J, the junction kept 7 bases outside the gene matches. As for this clone: The antigen remains undetermined.

The TCR comes from a woman under 30 in good health and CMV-seronegative. The J gene is TRBJ2-3, the V gene TRBV28, with TRBD2 matching 7 bases. Sequencing input: PBMCs. The CDR3, as DNA: TGTGCCAGCAGTTTATACCGCGGGGGTTCTAGCACAGATACGCAGTATTTT. Its protein product is CASSLYRGGSSTDTQYF.